This T cell receptor (beta chain) was sequenced during a study of T cell clones after liver transplantation. Across the whole study: Post-transplant blood was tracked for graft-donor-reactive T cell clones identified in a pre-transplant mixed lymphocyte reaction. Tolerant meant at least one year fully off immunosuppression without liver enzymes above twice normal. Study conclusions and caveats: The donor-reactive repertoire was only partly measurable in two subjects, lacking donor cells.

Profiled with immunoSEQ multiplex PCR; TCRdb holds only in-frame clones, not every one. The table records 85,000 to 130,000 clones, 80% to 85% of them present only once. Worth noting for this clone: Its antigen is not identified.

From germline, CDR1 is LNHDA and CDR2 SQIVND (reference sequence). The CDR3 sequence is 17 residues long. Trimming left V 5 bases short and J 2 bases short, with 16 bases between. Thawed unstimulated PBMCs were FACS-sorted by CD3, CD4 and CD8 into two populations. V is TRBV19 and J is TRBJ2-6; D may be TRBD1 (5 bases). Material: CD4+ T cells from blood, obtained before liver transplant. This receptor was taken from a human donor who received a liver transplant. This CDR3 reads CASSSLTAGTGANVLTF. For the CDR3, the DNA is TGTGCCAGTAGTTCCCTTACTGCAGGGACTGGGGCCAACGTCCTGACTTTC.